The present TCR beta chain was sequenced within a study of neurological immune-mediated disorders. Overall study results and limits: Expanded clones shared no identical CDR3 amino acid sequences across subjects, which suggested private TCR-beta repertoires in all groups.

The sample holds many counts of this clonotype. Its antigen is as yet unknown. PBMCs stored at -80 C, numbering 2 million, were the origin of the unsorted libraries. 5'RACE with 10-nucleotide random UMIs produced the cDNA. TCRdb processed the 5' RACE reads anew with MiXCR; each CDR3 protein has one entry. This sample yields 55,000 to 65,000 distinct CDR3 sequences, of which roughly 13% are seen a single time; around 11% belongs to the top ten. Germline-derived CDR1 and CDR2 are SGHRS and YFSETQ. The CDR3 is made up of 15 amino acids. V gave up 3 bases and J gave up 5 bases, with 14 bases separating them.

The receptor comes from a woman aged 60-75 years with HTLV-1-associated myelopathy (HAM/TSP). The sequenced sample was PBMCs. The chain joins TRBV5-1 to TRBJ2-2; TRBD1 might be the D (6 bases). DNA of the CDR3: TGCGCCAGCAGCTCCCGAACAGGGTGGACCGGGGAGCTGTTTTTT. Protein product: CASSSRTGWTGELFF.